One and the same sample provided the 32 T cell receptor beta chains below, sequenced in a study of cytomegalovirus exposure and HLA in healthy donors (dated by TCRdb to 2017 to 2019). Library prep was done by the immunoSEQ multiplex PCR assay. As stored in TCRdb, this immuneACCESS dataset retains in-frame rearrangements with V and J assigned. A fraction of the clones does not appear; measured against another copy, unresolved V genes explain less than half of the discrepancy, and the remainder lacks a known reason. This sample holds approximately 110,000 clones; 94% were observed only once. The top ten constitute over 1% of the sample. Source material: PBMCs. All receptors come from a woman between 18 and 30 years old in good health and CMV-seronegative.

The chain has TRBV29-1 and TRBJ2-7; 8 positions match TRBD1. Germline V CDR1 and CDR2: SQVTM, ANQGSEA. J lost 6 bases, V lost 4 bases, and 8 bases had no gene match. The CDR3 runs to 13 residues. CDR3 nucleotide sequence: TGCAGCGTTGGGACAGGGATGGGTTCCGAGCAGTACTTC. It encodes CSVGTGMGSEQYF.

The rearrangement joins TRBV10-3 to TRBJ1-1, with 8 bases aligning to TRBD1. The CDR3 sequence is 12 residues long. V lost 6 bases and J lost 7; bases outside the gene matches: 4. Looked up from germline, CDR1 is ENHRY and CDR2 is SYGVKD. DNA of the CDR3: TGTGCCATCAGGACAGGGGCCCTTGAAGCTTTCTTT. Protein product: CAIRTGALEAFF.

This rearrangement joins TRBV2 to TRBJ2-3; 7 bases map to TRBD1. Germline loops: CDR1 SNHLY, CDR2 FYNNEI. This CDR3 has 16 residues. V dropped 7 bases and J dropped 4; count of bases not matched to a gene: 14. The CDR3 nucleotides read TGTGCCAGCATATCCCAAGGGGGCACGTCTTCAGATACGCAGTATTTT. Encoded protein: CASISQGGTSSDTQYF.

The chain uses TRBV9 and TRBJ2-5; TRBD2 matches 8 bases. V was clipped by 3 bases and J by 4 bases; unmatched bases: 5. The CDR3 sequence is 14 residues long. Germline CDR1 reads SGDLS; CDR2 reads YYNGEE. As DNA, the CDR3 is TGTGCCAGCAGCGCCACCGGGAGGGTAGAGACCCAGTACTTC. Its protein product is CASSATGRVETQYF.

The V and J genes are TRBV4-2 and TRBJ1-4; 8 bases line up with TRBD1. Losses at the gene ends were 4 bases for V and 5 bases for J; bases not matched to a gene: 9. Germline values: CDR1 LGHNA, CDR2 YNFKEQ. The CDR3 totals 16 residues. CDR3 sequence: CASSRVRTGKNEKLFF. CDR3 coding DNA: TGTGCCAGCAGCCGAGTTAGGACAGGGAAAAATGAAAAACTGTTTTTT.

The rearrangement uses TRBV19 and TRBJ1-1; 8 bases map to TRBD1. The CDR3 contains 14 residues. Looked up from germline, CDR1 is LNHDA and CDR2 is SQIVND (reference sequence). The V and J ends lost 4 bases and 3 bases, in that order; junction bases with no gene match: 4. CDR3 nucleotides: TGTGCCAGTAGTAGGGGACAGGCGGACACTGAAGCTTTCTTT. Residues: CASSRGQADTEAFF.

This chain joins TRBV4-2 and TRBJ1-2; D may be TRBD1 (6 bases). Trimming left V 0 bases short and J 4 bases short, with 12 bases between. The CDR3 is made up of 15 amino acids. CDR1 and CDR2 from the germline V gene are LGHNA and YNFKEQ. The CDR3 here is CASSQDRGVVYGYTF. For the CDR3, the DNA is TGTGCCAGCAGCCAAGACAGGGGCGTAGTCTATGGCTACACCTTC.

This clone was counted a single time. The chain is built from TRBV2 and TRBJ2-5; 9 nucleotides agree with TRBD1. The germline V gene encodes CDR1 SNHLY and CDR2 FYNNEI. V shed 6 bases and J 6 bases; nucleotides not matched to a gene: 8. This CDR3 has 14 amino acids. The CDR3 region is CASRRQGGLQTQYF. DNA for the CDR3: TGTGCCAGCAGACGACAGGGGGGATTACAGACCCAGTACTTC.

This clone was detected only once. V usage is TRBV30 and J usage is TRBJ1-1; D is undetermined. From germline, CDR1 is GTSNPN and CDR2 SVGIG (reference sequence). Trimming shortened V by 2 bases and J by 4 bases, and 8 bases separated the two germline ends. The CDR3 is made up of 12 amino acids. The CDR3 region has the DNA TGTGCCTGGAGTCTATCAGGCACTGAAGCTTTCTTT. Amino acid sequence: CAWSLSGTEAFF.

The chain combines TRBV5-5 with TRBJ1-2, with D possibly matching TRBD1 (5 bases). The CDR3 is 15 amino acids. The V gene lost 4 bases and the J gene lost 7 bases, with 20 bases spanning the gap. The germline CDR1 and CDR2 sequences are SGHKS and YYEKEE (reference sequence). The CDR3 here is CASSPPGGGLAGYTF. CDR3 DNA: TGTGCCAGCAGCCCCCCGGGCGGGGGGTTGGCTGGCTACACCTTC.

The rearrangement joins TRBV25-1 to TRBJ2-6, with D tentatively TRBD1 (5 bases). The germline V gene encodes CDR1 MGHDK and CDR2 SYGVNS. This CDR3 spans 16 amino acids. Between the trimmed V and J ends, which lost 5 bases and 1 base, there was a span of 12 bases. The CDR3 DNA follows: TGTGCCAGCAGTACCCCTCAGGGTTCTGGGGCCAACGTCCTGACTTTC. Its translation: CASSTPQGSGANVLTF.

V and J are TRBV19 and TRBJ1-5, with 9 nucleotides matching TRBD1. The CDR3 consists of 15 residues. Germline CDR1 is LNHDA and CDR2 is SQIVND (reference sequence). The V segment lost 6 bases and the J segment 2 bases; nucleotides outside the gene matches: 5. This CDR3 is CASSIQGAGNQPQHF. The DNA of the CDR3 is TGTGCCAGTAGCATACAGGGGGCAGGCAATCAGCCCCAGCATTTT. Full variable domain (rest looked up from reference TRBV19 and TRBJ1-5): DGGITQSPKYLFRKEGQNVTLSCEQNLNHDAMYWYRQDPGQGLRLIYYSQIVNDFQKGDIAEGYSVSREKKESFPLTVTSAQKNPTAFYLCASSIQGAGNQPQHFGDGTRLSIL.

In its sample, this clone was seen once. The chain links TRBV27 to TRBJ2-7, with 7 positions matching TRBD1. Germline CDR1 MNHEY, CDR2 SMNVEV (reference sequence). This CDR3 region has 13 residues. The junction had 7 bases not matched to a gene; V was cut back by 5 bases and J by 6 bases. This CDR3 is CASSPDRPSEQYF. CDR3 DNA sequence: TGTGCCAGCAGTCCGGACAGGCCCTCCGAGCAGTACTTC.

This chain's CDR3 is CASSVAPDTNQPQHF. The CDR3 nucleotides are TGTGCCAGCAGCGTAGCCCCCGACACGAATCAGCCCCAGCATTTT. The chain carries TRBV9 and TRBJ1-5; D is ambiguous. From germline, CDR1 is SGDLS and CDR2 YYNGEE. CDR3 size: 15 residues. Trimming took 0 bases from V and 4 from J, leaving 11 bases between them.

The chain links TRBV28 to TRBJ1-2, with D possibly matching TRBD1 (6 bases). V was pared by 7 bases and J by 4 bases, with 19 bases between. Germline lookup yields CDR1 MDHEN and CDR2 SYDVKM. The CDR3 sequence is 15 residues long. The CDR3 region has the DNA TGTGCCAGCATGTCCTACGACAGGACTCCCTATGGCTACACCTTC. Amino acids: CASMSYDRTPYGYTF.

The CDR3 DNA reads TGTGCCAGCAGCGTGGAGGGACAGGGGGGGAATGAGCAGTTCTTC. The encoded protein is CASSVEGQGGNEQFF. The J gene is TRBJ2-1, the V gene TRBV9, with 11 bases that match TRBD1. V dropped 2 bases and J dropped 7; count of bases not matched to a gene: 5. The germline gives CDR1 SGDLS, CDR2 YYNGEE. The CDR3 runs to 15 residues.

This chain links TRBV5-6 with TRBJ1-4; weak D call: TRBD1 (6 bases). The V and J ends lost 0 bases and 7 bases respectively, with 13 bases between them. The CDR3 contains 15 residues. Germline CDR1 is SGHDT and CDR2 is YYEEEE. CDR3 loop: CASSLGEQGSEKLFF. CDR3 coding DNA: TGTGCCAGCAGCTTGGGGGAACAGGGTTCTGAAAAACTGTTTTTT.

This chain uses TRBV27 with TRBJ1-1; 7 bases are shared with TRBD1. The V gene end was trimmed by 6 bases and the J gene end by 1 base; junction bases not matched to a gene: 8. This CDR3 spans 15 amino acids. Germline V CDR1 and CDR2: MNHEY, SMNVEV (reference sequence). The CDR3 sequence is CASRPGKGANTEAFF. CDR3 DNA sequence: TGTGCCAGCAGACCCGGGAAGGGGGCGAACACTGAAGCTTTCTTT.

This clone is a singleton in its sample. V usage is TRBV2 and J usage is TRBJ2-5, with 16 bases aligning to TRBD2. The CDR3 consists of 18 residues. CDR1 is SNHLY and CDR2 is FYNNEI in the germline V gene. V lost 4 bases to trimming and J lost 4 bases; unmatched junction nucleotides: 9. This CDR3 is CASSGPGLAGGGGETQYF. CDR3 DNA: TGTGCCAGCAGTGGGCCGGGACTAGCGGGAGGGGGCGGAGAGACCCAGTACTTC.

The rearrangement joins TRBV28 to TRBJ2-2; weak D call: TRBD1 (6 bases). Trimming took 0 bases from V and 6 from J, leaving 11 bases between them. Germline-derived CDR1 and CDR2 are MDHEN and SYDVKM. This CDR3 has 15 residues. The DNA for the CDR3 is TGTGCCAGCAGTTTATGGGCAGGGGTGTCCGGGGAGCTGTTTTTT. Its translation: CASSLWAGVSGELFF.

This clone came up once. The chain employs TRBV29-1 and TRBJ2-1; 7 bases match TRBD2. CDR1 is SQVTM and CDR2 is ANQGSEA in the germline V gene. Trimming took 4 bases from V and 2 from J; bases not matched to a gene: 2. The CDR3 extends over 13 amino acids. DNA of the CDR3: TGCAGCGTTGGGCGGGAGACCTACAATGAGCAGTTCTTC. Its protein product is CSVGRETYNEQFF.

This clone was observed once. The gene calls are TRBV6-6 and TRBJ2-7; D is perhaps TRBD1 (5 bases). This CDR3 has 14 residues. V lost 0 bases and J 1 base, leaving 7 bases between the germline ends. The germline gives CDR1 MNHNY, CDR2 SVGAGI (reference sequence). The CDR3 DNA sequence: TGTGCCAGCAGTTACTCCTCAGGGTCCTACGAGCAGTACTTC. Translation: CASSYSSGSYEQYF.

The chain combines TRBV5-1 with TRBJ1-1; 10 nucleotides line up with TRBD1. The CDR3 has 15 residues. With V trimmed by 0 bases and J by 5 bases, 4 bases remained unmatched. In germline, CDR1 is SGHRS, CDR2 YFSETQ. The DNA of the CDR3 is TGCGCCAGCAGCTTGGGACAGGGGGCGTTGACTGAAGCTTTCTTT. It specifies CASSLGQGALTEAFF.

V and J are TRBV7-3 and TRBJ2-3, with 8 positions matching TRBD2. The V segment lost 5 bases and the J segment 0 bases; nucleotides outside the gene matches: 10. Germline V gene data show CDR1 as SGHTA and CDR2 as FQGTGA. This CDR3 spans 17 amino acids. CDR3: CASSHGLLAVSTDTQYF. The CDR3 nucleotides read TGTGCCAGCAGCCATGGGTTACTAGCGGTTAGCACAGATACGCAGTATTTT.

The chain is built from TRBV14 and TRBJ1-1, with 8 nucleotides matching TRBD1. V dropped 4 bases and J dropped 0; count of bases not matched to a gene: 10. Per germline, CDR1 SGHDN and CDR2 FVKESK. The CDR3 has 17 amino acids. Written as DNA, the CDR3 is TGTGCCAGCAGCCGAGGACAGGGTGGCTACCTGAACACTGAAGCTTTCTTT. This gives the protein CASSRGQGGYLNTEAFF.

This chain connects TRBV18 to TRBJ1-2, with TRBD1 identical over 7 bases. Per the germline V gene, CDR1 is KGHSH and CDR2 is LQKENI. The CDR3 runs 16 residues. Losses at the gene ends were 3 bases for V and 3 bases for J; bases not matched to a gene: 10. CDR3 nucleotide sequence: TGTGCCAGCTCACCGCTCGGAGGGGGCGCCGACTATGGCTACACCTTC. Its translation is CASSPLGGGADYGYTF.

This sequence joins TRBV7-9 and TRBJ2-2, with 7 bases that match TRBD2. The V and J ends lost 5 bases and 6 bases, in that order; junction bases with no gene match: 18. Germline loops: CDR1 SEHNR, CDR2 FQNEAQ (reference sequence). The CDR3 consists of 18 residues. Here the CDR3 DNA reads TGTGCCAGCAGCCTAAGAAGAGTGGGGGAGGGCCAACCCGGGGAGCTGTTTTTT. The encoded protein is CASSLRRVGEGQPGELFF.

There are a few counts of this clone. This chain connects TRBV5-1 to TRBJ1-1, with 8 bases fitting TRBD1. V shed 4 bases, J shed 1 base, and the junction held 3 bases outside the gene matches. This CDR3 is built from 14 residues. CDR1 SGHRS and CDR2 YFSETQ come from the germline V gene. This chain's CDR3 is CASSHGTGNTEAFF. The CDR3 nucleotides are TGCGCCAGCAGCCACGGGACAGGGAACACTGAAGCTTTCTTT.

This chain uses TRBV11-2 with TRBJ2-6; 10 nucleotides match TRBD1. Germline CDR1 and CDR2: SGHAT and FQNNGV. V shed 5 bases and J 2 bases; nucleotides not matched to a gene: 6. CDR3 size: 17 residues. CDR3 region: CASSQRGTGAGANVLTF. The CDR3 DNA follows: TGTGCCAGCAGCCAGAGAGGGACAGGGGCTGGGGCCAACGTCCTGACTTTC.

The CDR3 sequence: CASSLGQGRYNEQFF. Written as DNA, the CDR3 is TGCGCCAGCAGCTTGGGGCAGGGTAGATACAATGAGCAGTTCTTC. The chain uses TRBV5-1 and TRBJ2-1, with D perhaps matching TRBD1 (5 bases). CDR1 is SGHRS, CDR2 YFSETQ, per germline. This CDR3 has 15 residues. V was shortened by 0 bases and J by 4 bases, with 11 bases between the two germline ends.

The V call is TRBV10-3, the J call TRBJ2-7; 12 bases are shared with TRBD2. From germline, CDR1 is ENHRY and CDR2 SYGVKD. The CDR3 has 16 residues. Trimming cost V 0 bases and J 8 bases; bases outside gene matches: 8. CDR3 in amino acids: CAISESKASGRAKQYF. DNA for the CDR3: TGTGCCATCAGTGAGTCGAAGGCTAGCGGGAGGGCCAAGCAGTACTTC.

V gene TRBV10-1 combines with J gene TRBJ1-2, with TRBD1 matching 9 bases. The trim removed 4 bases at V and 5 bases at J, leaving 2 bases unmatched. The CDR3 loop spans 13 amino acids. Germline V gene lookup returns CDR1 WNHNN and CDR2 SYGVQD (reference sequence). The CDR3 loop is CASSGGTGYGYTF. The CDR3 bases are TGCGCCAGCAGTGGCGGGACAGGGTATGGCTACACCTTC.